This T cell receptor beta chain was found in a study of cytomegalovirus exposure and HLA in healthy donors. The PCR contained 60 Vbeta and 13 Jbeta primers. Profiled with immunoSEQ multiplex PCR; TCRdb holds only in-frame clones, not every one. In the table there are 220,000 or so clones, 80% to 85% of which are singletons. This CDR3 contains 14 residues. The V gene lost 1 base and the J gene lost 2 bases, with 8 bases spanning the gap. Germline V gene lookup returns CDR1 SGHAT and CDR2 FQNNGV. This receptor was obtained from a woman aged 35 to 49 in good health and CMV-seronegative. The sample taken for sequencing was PBMCs. This sequence joins TRBV11-2 and TRBJ1-1; no clear D gene. The CDR3 region is CASSLVTENTEAFF. The DNA for the CDR3 is TGTGCCAGCAGCTTAGTAACAGAAAACACTGAAGCTTTCTTT.